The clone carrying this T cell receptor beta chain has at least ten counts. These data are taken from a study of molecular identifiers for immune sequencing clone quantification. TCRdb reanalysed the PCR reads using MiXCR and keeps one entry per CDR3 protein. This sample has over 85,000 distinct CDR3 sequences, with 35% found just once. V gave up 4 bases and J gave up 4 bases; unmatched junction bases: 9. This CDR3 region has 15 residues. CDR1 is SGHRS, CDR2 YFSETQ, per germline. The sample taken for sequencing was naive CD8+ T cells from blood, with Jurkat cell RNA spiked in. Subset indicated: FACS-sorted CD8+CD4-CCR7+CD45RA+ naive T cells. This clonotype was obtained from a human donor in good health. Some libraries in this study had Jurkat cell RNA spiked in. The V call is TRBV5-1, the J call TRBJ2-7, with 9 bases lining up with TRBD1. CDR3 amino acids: CASSLYRDRVYEQYF. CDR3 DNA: TGCGCCAGCAGCCTATACCGGGACAGGGTGTACGAGCAGTACTTC.